This passage covers 3 T cell receptor beta chains from one sample sequenced in a study of cytomegalovirus exposure and HLA in healthy donors. The PCR ran on 60 Vbeta and 13 Jbeta primers. Libraries were prepared by immunoSEQ multiplex PCR; TCRdb keeps only in-frame clonotypes and omits some of them. The data show fewer than 150,000 clones, more than 75% seen once. Input material: PBMCs. These receptors all stem from a male donor in good health and CMV-seronegative.

The V call is TRBV28, the J call TRBJ1-1; D is uncertain. From germline, CDR1 is MDHEN and CDR2 SYDVKM. CDR3 length equals 14 residues. V lost 9 bases and J lost 1, with 15 bases in between. The CDR3 sequence is CASSTVVGNTEAFF. DNA for the CDR3: TGTGCCAGTAGCACCGTGGTGGGGAACACTGAAGCTTTCTTT.

The V gene is TRBV5-4, the J gene TRBJ1-2; unclear D gene. This CDR3 has 13 amino acids. The V gene's germline CDR1 is SGHNT and CDR2 YYREEE (reference sequence). Trimming removed 4 bases from V and 4 bases from J, with 11 bases in between. The CDR3 bases are TGTGCCAGCAGCCGGGGTCAGCTCTATGGCTACACCTTC. It codes for CASSRGQLYGYTF.

The CDR3 DNA sequence: TGCGCCAGCAGCCAAATCCTGGGGTCGAGGGTCGCTGAAGCTTTCTTT. Amino acids: CASSQILGSRVAEAFF. This sequence joins TRBV4-3 and TRBJ1-1; D is unresolved. CDR3 length: 16 residues. Germline V gene lookup returns CDR1 LGHNA and CDR2 YSLEER. The V end lost 2 bases, the J end lost 6 bases, and 19 bases lay between the germline ends.